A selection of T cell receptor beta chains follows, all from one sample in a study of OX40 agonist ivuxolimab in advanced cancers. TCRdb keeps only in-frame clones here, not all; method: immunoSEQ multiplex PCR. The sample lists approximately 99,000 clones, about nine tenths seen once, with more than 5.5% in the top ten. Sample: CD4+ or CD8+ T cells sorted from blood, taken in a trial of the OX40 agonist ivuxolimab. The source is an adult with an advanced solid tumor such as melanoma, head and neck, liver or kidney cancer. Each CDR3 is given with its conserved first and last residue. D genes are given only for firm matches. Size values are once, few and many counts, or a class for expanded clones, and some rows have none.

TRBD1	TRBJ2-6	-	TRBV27	CASSMTGPWSGANVLTF	TGTGCCAGCAGCATGACAGGGCCTTGGTCTGGGGCCAACGTCCTGACTTTC
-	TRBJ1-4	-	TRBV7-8	CASSLRDRGGGEKLFF	TGTGCCAGCAGCTTGAGGGATCGGGGCGGGGGTGAAAAACTGTTTTTT
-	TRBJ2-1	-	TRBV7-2	CASSLGGFYTSTRHNEQFF	TGTGCCAGCAGCTTAGGAGGTTTCTACACCTCGACGCGACACAATGAGCAGTTCTTC
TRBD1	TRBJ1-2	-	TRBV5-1	CASSLPTGQGSGYTF	TGCGCCAGCAGCTTGCCTACGGGACAGGGATCTGGCTACACCTTC
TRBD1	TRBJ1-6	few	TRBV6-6	CASSPVGTGNSPLHF	TGTGCCAGCAGTCCAGTTGGGACAGGAAATTCACCCCTCCACTTT
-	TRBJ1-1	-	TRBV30	CAWIPIVGNHATEAFF	TGTGCCTGGATCCCAATAGTGGGAAATCATGCGACTGAAGCTTTCTTT
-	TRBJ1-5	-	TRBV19	CASSIGTTVFQPQHF	TGTGCCAGTAGTATTGGCACGACGGTATTTCAGCCCCAGCATTTT
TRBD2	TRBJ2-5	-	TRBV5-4	CASSRGGARETQYF	TGTGCCAGCAGCCGCGGGGGGGCCAGGGAGACCCAGTACTTC
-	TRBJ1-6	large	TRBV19	CASSTGQYNSPLHF	TGTGCCAGTAGCACAGGACAATATAATTCACCCCTCCACTTT
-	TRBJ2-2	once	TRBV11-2	CASSFPAGDTGELFF	TGTGCCAGCAGCTTCCCGGCCGGGGACACCGGGGAGCTGTTTTTT
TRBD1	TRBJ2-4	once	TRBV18	CASSPNRGTGGNIQYF	TGTGCCAGCTCACCCAACCGCGGGACAGGGGGCAACATTCAGTACTTC
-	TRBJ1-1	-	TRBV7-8	CASSSGSRSLNTEAFF	TGTGCCAGCAGCTCCGGATCGAGGAGTTTGAACACTGAAGCTTTCTTT
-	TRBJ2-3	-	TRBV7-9	CASSPGPYPDTQYF	TGTGCCAGCAGCCCAGGGCCTTACCCAGATACGCAGTATTTT
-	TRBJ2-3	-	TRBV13	CASSLVSDTQYF	TGTGCCAGCAGCTTAGTCTCGGATACGCAGTATTTT
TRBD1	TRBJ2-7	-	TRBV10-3	CAISTGQGIYEQYF	TGTGCCATCAGTACGGGACAGGGGATCTACGAGCAGTACTTC
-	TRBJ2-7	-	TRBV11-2	CASSPRDEQYF	TGTGCCAGCAGCCCCAGGGACGAGCAGTACTTC
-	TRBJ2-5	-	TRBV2	CASSGSSTEETQYF	TGTGCCAGCAGTGGGTCATCAACGGAGGAGACCCAGTACTTC
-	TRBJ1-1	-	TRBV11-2	CASSSDRSSTEAFF	TGTGCCAGCAGCTCCGACAGGAGTTCCACTGAAGCTTTCTTT
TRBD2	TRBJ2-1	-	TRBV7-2	CASSSRVGRVSNEQFF	TGTGCCAGCAGCTCTCGGGTGGGGAGGGTTAGCAATGAGCAGTTCTTC
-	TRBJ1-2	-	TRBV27	CASSPQGSRGYTF	TGTGCCAGCAGTCCCCAGGGGTCGCGGGGCTACACCTTC
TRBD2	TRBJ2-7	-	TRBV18	CASSQGEGTYEQYF	TGTGCCAGCTCACAAGGGGAGGGAACCTACGAGCAGTACTTC
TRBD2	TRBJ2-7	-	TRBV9	CASSIRDYSYEQYF	TGTGCCAGCAGCATCCGGGACTATTCCTACGAGCAGTACTTC
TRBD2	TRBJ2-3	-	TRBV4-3	CASSQELARSTDTQYF	TGCGCCAGCAGCCAAGAACTAGCGCGAAGCACAGATACGCAGTATTTT
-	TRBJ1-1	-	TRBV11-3	CASSFNSLPEAFF	TGTGCCAGCAGCTTCAACAGCCTGCCTGAAGCTTTCTTT
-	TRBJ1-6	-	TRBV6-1	CASSEAGSSSYNSPLHF	TGTGCCAGCAGTGAAGCCGGCAGCAGCTCCTATAATTCACCCCTCCACTTT
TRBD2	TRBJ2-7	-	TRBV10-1	CASSDAGGPYEQYF	TGCGCCAGCAGTGACGCGGGGGGGCCCTACGAGCAGTACTTC
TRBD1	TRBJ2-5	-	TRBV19	CASRRGQQETQYF	TGTGCCAGTAGGAGGGGGCAGCAAGAGACCCAGTACTTC
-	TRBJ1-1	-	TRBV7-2	CASSASEANTEAFF	TGTGCCAGCAGCGCCTCCGAGGCGAACACTGAAGCTTTCTTT
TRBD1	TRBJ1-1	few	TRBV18	CASSPPGTGANTEAFF	TGTGCCAGCTCACCCCCGGGGACAGGCGCGAACACTGAAGCTTTCTTT
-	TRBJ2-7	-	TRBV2	CASSDISSYEQYF	TGTGCCAGCAGTGACATCAGCTCCTACGAGCAGTACTTC
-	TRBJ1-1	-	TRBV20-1	CSATPNTEAFF	TGCAGTGCTACCCCGAACACTGAAGCTTTCTTT
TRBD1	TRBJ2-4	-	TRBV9	CASSVSPGQGENIQYF	TGTGCCAGCAGCGTTTCCCCGGGACAGGGGGAAAACATTCAGTACTTC
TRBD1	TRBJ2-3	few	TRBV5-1	CASSWGTGRDTQYF	TGCGCCAGCAGCTGGGGGACAGGGAGAGATACGCAGTATTTT
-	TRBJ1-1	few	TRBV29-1	CSVERFGAEAFF	TGCAGCGTTGAAAGGTTTGGGGCTGAGGCTTTCTTT
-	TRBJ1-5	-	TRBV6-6	CASSYTLISNQPQHF	TGTGCCAGCAGTTACACCTTGATTAGCAATCAGCCCCAGCATTTT
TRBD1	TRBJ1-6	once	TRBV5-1	CASRIPGQGASPLHF	TGCGCCAGCAGGATCCCGGGACAGGGGGCTTCACCCCTCCACTTT
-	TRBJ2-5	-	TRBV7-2	CASSYQVASQETQYF	TGTGCCAGCAGCTACCAGGTGGCGAGCCAAGAGACCCAGTACTTC
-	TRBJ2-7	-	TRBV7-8	CASSVTVYEQYF	TGTGCCAGCAGCGTGACAGTCTACGAGCAGTACTTC
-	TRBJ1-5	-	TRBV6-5	CASGVTGHSNQPQHF	TGTGCCAGCGGGGTCACAGGGCATAGCAATCAGCCCCAGCATTTT
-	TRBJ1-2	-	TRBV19	CASSVFYGYTF	TGTGCCAGTAGTGTCTTCTATGGCTACACCTTC
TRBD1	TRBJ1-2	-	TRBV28	CASSTGTVNNYGYTF	TGTGCCAGCAGTACGGGGACAGTGAATAACTATGGCTACACCTTC
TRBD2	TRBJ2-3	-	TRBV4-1	CASSLQTSGGPEDTQYF	TGCGCCAGCAGCCTCCAGACTAGCGGGGGGCCAGAAGATACGCAGTATTTT
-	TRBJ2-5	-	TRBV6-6	CASSYSGSLQETQYF	TGTGCCAGCAGTTACTCAGGCAGTCTACAAGAGACCCAGTACTTC
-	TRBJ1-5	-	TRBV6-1	CASSVLSINQPQHF	TGTGCCAGCAGTGTCCTTTCTATCAATCAGCCCCAGCATTTT
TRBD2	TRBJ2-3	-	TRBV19	CASSLRGDLTDTQYF	TGTGCCAGTAGTCTGCGGGGGGACCTCACAGATACGCAGTATTTT
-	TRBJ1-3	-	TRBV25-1	CASSYIRESSGNTIYF	TGTGCCAGCAGTTATATTCGGGAAAGCTCTGGAAACACCATATATTTT
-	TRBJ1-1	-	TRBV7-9	CASSSIAMNTEAFF	TGTGCCAGCAGCTCTATCGCCATGAACACTGAAGCTTTCTTT
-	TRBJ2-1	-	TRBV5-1	CASSLAEVAHNEQFF	TGCGCCAGCAGCTTGGCCGAAGTAGCGCACAATGAGCAGTTCTTC
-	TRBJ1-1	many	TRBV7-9	CASSPQGGNTEAFF	TGTGCCAGCAGCCCACAGGGCGGGAACACTGAAGCTTTCTTT
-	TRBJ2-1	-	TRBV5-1	CASSLATGLDEQFF	TGCGCCAGCAGCTTGGCCACAGGGTTGGATGAGCAGTTCTTC
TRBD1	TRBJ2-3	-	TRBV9	CASSTGTVIDTQYF	TGTGCCAGCAGCACCGGGACAGTGATAGATACGCAGTATTTT
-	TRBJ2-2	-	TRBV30	CAWSVGWIGNTGELFF	TGTGCCTGGAGTGTTGGTTGGATAGGGAACACCGGGGAGCTGTTTTTT
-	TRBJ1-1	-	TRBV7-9	CASSLLDEAFF	TGTGCCAGCAGCTTGCTCGATGAAGCTTTCTTT
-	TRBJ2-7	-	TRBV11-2	CASSLDLSGFADSYEQYF	TGTGCCAGCAGCTTAGACCTAAGCGGCTTTGCGGATTCCTACGAGCAGTACTTC
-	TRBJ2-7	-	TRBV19	CASSASRDGAYEQYF	TGTGCCAGTAGCGCCTCTCGGGACGGGGCCTACGAGCAGTACTTC
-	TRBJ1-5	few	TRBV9	CASSDSNNQPQHF	TGTGCCAGCAGCGACAGTAACAATCAGCCCCAGCATTTT
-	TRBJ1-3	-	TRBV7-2	CASSPQGRDTIYF	TGTGCCAGCAGCCCCCAGGGGAGGGACACCATATATTTT